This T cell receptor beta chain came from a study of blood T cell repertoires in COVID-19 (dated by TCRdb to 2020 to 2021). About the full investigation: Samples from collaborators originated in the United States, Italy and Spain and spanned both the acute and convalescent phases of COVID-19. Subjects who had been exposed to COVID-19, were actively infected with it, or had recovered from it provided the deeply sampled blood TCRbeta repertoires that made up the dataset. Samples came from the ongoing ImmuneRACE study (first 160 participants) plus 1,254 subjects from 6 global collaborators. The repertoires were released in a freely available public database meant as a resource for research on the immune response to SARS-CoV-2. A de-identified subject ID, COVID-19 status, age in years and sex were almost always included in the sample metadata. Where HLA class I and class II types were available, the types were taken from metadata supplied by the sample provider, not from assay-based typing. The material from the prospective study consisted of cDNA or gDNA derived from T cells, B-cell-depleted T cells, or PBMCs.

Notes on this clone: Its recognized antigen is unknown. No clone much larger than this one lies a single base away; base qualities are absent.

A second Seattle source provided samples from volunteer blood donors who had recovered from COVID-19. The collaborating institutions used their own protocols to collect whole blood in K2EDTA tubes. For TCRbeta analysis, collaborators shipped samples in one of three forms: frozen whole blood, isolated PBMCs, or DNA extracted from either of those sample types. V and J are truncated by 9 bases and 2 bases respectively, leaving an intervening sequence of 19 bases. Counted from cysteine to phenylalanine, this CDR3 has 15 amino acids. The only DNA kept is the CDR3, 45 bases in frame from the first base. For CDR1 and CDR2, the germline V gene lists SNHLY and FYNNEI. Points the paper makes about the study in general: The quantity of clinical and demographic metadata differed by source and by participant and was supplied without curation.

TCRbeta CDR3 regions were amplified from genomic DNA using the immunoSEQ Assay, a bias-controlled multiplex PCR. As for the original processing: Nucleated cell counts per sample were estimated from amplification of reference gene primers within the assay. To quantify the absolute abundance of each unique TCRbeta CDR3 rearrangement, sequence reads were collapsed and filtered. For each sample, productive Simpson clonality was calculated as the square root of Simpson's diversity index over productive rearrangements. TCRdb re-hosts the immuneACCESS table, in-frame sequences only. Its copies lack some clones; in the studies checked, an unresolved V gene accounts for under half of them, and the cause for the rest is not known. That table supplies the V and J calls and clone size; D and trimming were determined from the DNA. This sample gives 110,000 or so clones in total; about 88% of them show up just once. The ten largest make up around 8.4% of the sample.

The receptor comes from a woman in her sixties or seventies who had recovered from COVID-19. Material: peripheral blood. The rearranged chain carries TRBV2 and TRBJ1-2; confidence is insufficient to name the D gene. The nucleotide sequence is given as TGTGCCAGTGCGTCGGACGGACTGAACAACTATGGCTACACCTTC. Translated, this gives CASASDGLNNYGYTF.